The 31 T cell receptor beta chains in this list originate from one sample, sequenced in a study of cytomegalovirus exposure and HLA in healthy donors. In the PCR, 60 Vbeta and 13 Jbeta primers were used. Sequencing was performed with immunoSEQ multiplex PCR; in TCRdb, only in-frame clones are kept and a portion is missing. The table includes under 200,000 clones, 79% detected once. Sequenced sample: PBMCs. The origin of the receptors is a middle-aged woman in good health and CMV-seronegative.

J is TRBJ1-5 and V is TRBV18; D is perhaps TRBD1 (5 bases). Deletions cut 3 bases from V and 4 bases from J, with 7 bases between. The germline gives CDR1 KGHSH, CDR2 LQKENI. This CDR3 spans 13 amino acids. CDR3 residues: CASSPSGNQPQHF. In DNA, the CDR3 is TGTGCCAGCTCACCGTCAGGGAATCAGCCCCAGCATTTT.

This chain uses TRBV6-5 with TRBJ1-4; a weak D match, TRBD1 (5 bases). This CDR3 is 14 amino acids long. V dropped 2 bases and J dropped 8 bases, with 12 bases sitting between them. Germline V gene data show CDR1 as MNHEY and CDR2 as SVGAGI. The CDR3 DNA reads as TGTGCCAGCAGTTACGGCAGGGATAGGGAAAAACTGTTTTTT. Its protein is CASSYGRDREKLFF.

V usage is TRBV6-1 and J usage is TRBJ2-2; D possibly corresponds to TRBD1 (5 bases). This CDR3 is built from 12 residues. The V end lost 7 bases, the J end lost 5 bases, and 8 bases lay between the germline ends. Germline CDR1 is MNHNS and CDR2 is SASEGT. Here the CDR3 reads CASNKGTGELFF. In nucleotides, the CDR3 is TGTGCCAGCAACAAGGGGACCGGGGAGCTGTTTTTT.

The rearrangement joins TRBV5-4 to TRBJ1-5; no clear D. V was pared by 2 bases and J by 1 base, with 7 bases between. This CDR3 is 14 amino acids long. Germline V CDR1 and CDR2: SGHNT, YYREEE (reference sequence). The CDR3 protein is CASSFGKSNQPQHF. Here the CDR3 DNA reads TGTGCCAGCAGCTTTGGCAAGAGCAATCAGCCCCAGCATTTT.

CDR3 protein: CASSSQTGGSTEAFF. The CDR3 bases are TGCGCCAGCAGCTCCCAGACAGGGGGAAGTACTGAAGCTTTCTTT. The chain employs TRBV5-1 and TRBJ1-1; TRBD1 matches at 9 bases. CDR1 SGHRS and CDR2 YFSETQ come from the germline V gene. V lost 3 bases, J lost 5 bases, and 8 bases stayed unmatched. The CDR3 runs 15 residues.

The chain carries TRBV7-8 and TRBJ2-3; D is ambiguous. CDR3 length: 12 residues. Germline V gene data show CDR1 as SGHVS and CDR2 as FQNEAQ. The germline V and J ends were trimmed by 7 bases and 6 bases, with 11 bases remaining between them. The DNA for the CDR3 is TGTGCCAGCACCTCTACCACGGATACGCAGTATTTT. Amino acid sequence: CASTSTTDTQYF.

The V call is TRBV29-1, the J call TRBJ2-1; 12 nucleotides agree with TRBD2. CDR1 and CDR2 from the germline V gene are SQVTM and ANQGSEA. With 3 bases clipped from V and 4 bases from J, the junction kept 4 bases outside the gene matches. This CDR3 has 15 residues. The CDR3 DNA follows: TGCAGCGTTGATAGTGGACTAGCGGGGTACAATGAGCAGTTCTTC. Amino acids: CSVDSGLAGYNEQFF.

This clone came up a few times. The genes are TRBV5-1 and TRBJ2-1, with TRBD1 identical over 7 bases. Germline V gene data show CDR1 as SGHRS and CDR2 as YFSETQ. Unmatched junction bases numbered 3, after V lost 0 bases and J lost 6 bases. This CDR3 has 14 residues. CDR3 bases: TGCGCCAGCAGCTTGGAGGGGGCTGGCAATGAGCAGTTCTTC. Its protein product is CASSLEGAGNEQFF.

The gene calls are TRBV9 and TRBJ1-1, with 12 bases identical to TRBD1. Germline CDR1 and CDR2: SGDLS and YYNGEE. There are 19 residues in the CDR3. The junction had 13 bases not matched to a gene; V was cut back by 3 bases and J by 1 base. In DNA form, the CDR3 reads TGTGCCAGCAGCGCCCAGCGCCCGGGACAGGGGGCGTGGAACACTGAAGCTTTCTTT. Amino acids: CASSAQRPGQGAWNTEAFF.

The V gene is TRBV7-2, the J gene TRBJ1-4; 12 bases match TRBD1. The CDR3 consists of 14 residues. In germline, CDR1 is SGHTA, CDR2 FQGNSA. Trimming cost V 5 bases and J 7 bases; bases outside gene matches: 2. CDR3 sequence: CASSPGQGAEKLFF. Written as DNA, the CDR3 is TGTGCCAGCAGCCCGGGACAGGGGGCTGAAAAACTGTTTTTT.

CDR3 amino acids: CASSQVAGRRETQYF. The CDR3 DNA reads TGCGCCAGCAGCCAAGTAGCCGGGAGGCGGGAGACCCAGTACTTC. The J gene is TRBJ2-5, the V gene TRBV4-3, with 7 bases that match TRBD2. Germline assignment: CDR1 LGHNA and CDR2 YSLEER. The J segment lost 5 bases and the V segment lost 1 base, leaving 7 bases of the junction unmatched. The length of the CDR3 is 15 residues.

This clone was counted a single time. CDR3 nucleotides: TGTGCCAGCAGCCGGGACTACAATGAGCAGTTCTTC. This codes for CASSRDYNEQFF. The rearrangement links TRBV7-9 to TRBJ2-1, with a tentative D call TRBD2 (5 bases). V was clipped by 5 bases and J by 3 bases, with 5 bases between them. CDR3 length: 12 amino acids. Germline CDR1 is SEHNR and CDR2 is FQNEAQ (reference sequence).

As DNA, the CDR3 is TGTGCCACCGATCCTACGGGACAGGGCTATGGCTACACCTTC. Translation gives CATDPTGQGYGYTF. This rearrangement joins TRBV15 to TRBJ1-2; 9 nucleotides match TRBD1. The CDR3 loop spans 14 amino acids. CDR1 is LNHNV and CDR2 is YYDKDF in the germline V gene (reference sequence). Germline trimming cut 8 bases from V and 4 bases from J; bases unmatched to any gene: 8. The full variable domain, its missing parts supplied by reference TRBV15 and TRBJ1-2, is DAMVIQNPRYQVTQFGKPVTLSCSQTLNHNVMYWYQQKSSQAPKLLFHYYDKDFNNEADTPDNFQSRRPNTSFCFLDIRSPGLGDTAMYLCATDPTGQGYGYTFGSGTRLTVV.

This chain joins TRBV23-1 and TRBJ2-7, with 10 bases lining up with TRBD1. Being an ORF, TRBV23-1 has a function that is uncertain. This CDR3 has 15 amino acids. With 6 bases clipped from V and 4 bases from J, the junction kept 9 bases outside the gene matches. The CDR3 coding sequence is TGCGCCAGCAGCTCTTGCCCGGACAGGGGGTACGAGCAGTACTTC. It specifies CASSSCPDRGYEQYF.

The gene calls are TRBV29-1 and TRBJ1-1, with no clear D. With 7 bases removed from V and 1 base from J, the gap between germline ends came to 4 bases. There are 10 residues in the CDR3. CDR1 is SQVTM, CDR2 ANQGSEA, per germline. The CDR3 sequence: CSAQNTEAFF. The CDR3 coding sequence is TGCAGCGCCCAGAACACTGAAGCTTTCTTT.

The chain couples TRBV2 to TRBJ1-6, with a tentative D call TRBD1 (6 bases). Trimming shortened V by 8 bases and J by 6 bases, and 8 bases separated the two germline ends. Germline loops: CDR1 SNHLY, CDR2 FYNNEI. This CDR3 region has 12 residues. The CDR3 sequence is CASGQSNSPLHF. In DNA form, the CDR3 reads TGTGCCAGCGGACAGAGTAATTCACCCCTCCACTTT.

This clone was counted a single time. The chain has TRBV7-9 and TRBJ1-1; unclear D gene. The CDR3 runs to 14 residues. The germline CDR1 and CDR2 sequences are SEHNR and FQNEAQ (reference sequence). The V end lost 3 bases, the J end lost 1 base, and 9 bases lay between the germline ends. The CDR3 sequence is CASSLAGTNTEAFF. Written as DNA, the CDR3 is TGTGCCAGCAGCTTGGCGGGTACGAACACTGAAGCTTTCTTT.

The V and J genes are TRBV7-8 and TRBJ2-1; 8 bases are shared with TRBD2. V lost 1 base, J lost 2 bases, and 4 bases stayed unmatched. The CDR3 has 16 residues. The germline gives CDR1 SGHVS, CDR2 FQNEAQ. The CDR3 DNA reads TGTGCCAGCAGCTTAGGGGCGGGAGGACCCTACAATGAGCAGTTCTTC. Encoded protein: CASSLGAGGPYNEQFF. The variable domain in full, completed from reference TRBV7-8 and TRBJ2-1, reads GAGVSQSPRYKVAKRGQDVALRCDPISGHVSLFWYQQALGQGPEFLTYFQNEAQLDKSGLPSDRFFAERPEGSVSTLKIQRTQQEDSAVYLCASSLGAGGPYNEQFFGPGTRLTVL.

The chain couples TRBV5-1 to TRBJ2-1, with 8 bases fitting TRBD1. CDR1 and CDR2 (germline): SGHRS, YFSETQ. The V gene end was trimmed by 0 bases and the J gene end by 10 bases; junction bases not matched to a gene: 0. The CDR3 spans 12 residues. The CDR3 DNA reads TGCGCCAGCAGCTTGGGGACAGGGGAGCAGTTCTTC. This codes for CASSLGTGEQFF.

V gene TRBV28 combines with J gene TRBJ2-3; D remains ambiguous. With 2 bases removed from V and 0 bases from J, the gap between germline ends came to 9 bases. CDR1 MDHEN and CDR2 SYDVKM come from the germline V gene. The CDR3 length is 15 residues. The CDR3 spells CASSLQPTSTDTQYF. The CDR3 nucleotides are TGTGCCAGCAGTTTACAACCGACTAGCACAGATACGCAGTATTTT.

V usage is TRBV5-4 and J usage is TRBJ1-3; 7 positions agree with TRBD1. The CDR3 sequence is 14 residues long. Germline loops: CDR1 SGHNT, CDR2 YYREEE (reference sequence). The V and J ends lost 3 bases and 3 bases, in that order; junction bases with no gene match: 3. The CDR3 sequence is CASSYRGSGNTIYF. The CDR3 DNA reads TGTGCCAGCAGCTACAGGGGAAGTGGAAACACCATATATTTT.

V is TRBV7-9 and J is TRBJ1-5; 8 bases are shared with TRBD1. Germline loops: CDR1 SEHNR, CDR2 FQNEAQ (reference sequence). This CDR3 spans 13 amino acids. Trimming took 6 bases from V and 5 from J; bases not matched to a gene: 3. The CDR3 here is CASSSQGDQPQHF. CDR3 DNA sequence: TGTGCCAGCAGTTCACAGGGGGATCAGCCCCAGCATTTT.

This sequence joins TRBV7-2 and TRBJ2-2; D is undetermined. This CDR3 is 13 amino acids long. Germline CDR1 and CDR2: SGHTA and FQGNSA. Trimming cost V 5 bases and J 7 bases, with 11 bases left between them. CDR3 in DNA: TGTGCCAGCAGCCCCCCGATAGTCGGGGAGCTGTTTTTT. The encoded protein is CASSPPIVGELFF.

Note on this clone: Other DNA sequences within the sample encode an identical CDR3. The V gene is TRBV5-1, the J gene TRBJ1-5; D perhaps matches TRBD1 (6 bases). CDR3 length: 15 residues. The germline gives CDR1 SGHRS, CDR2 YFSETQ. Trimming removed 0 bases from V and 1 base from J, with 8 bases in between. CDR3 amino acids: CASSLGQGSNQPQHF. The CDR3 DNA is TGCGCCAGCAGCTTGGGGCAGGGGAGCAATCAGCCCCAGCATTTT.

Concerning this clone: One junction end does not reproduce the germline sequence, and a read error may be involved. The V call is TRBV5-1, the J call TRBJ2-1, with 7 positions matching TRBD1. The CDR3 contains 14 residues. Germline CDR1 and CDR2: SGHRS and YFSETQ. CDR3 sequence (DNA): TGCGCCAGCAGCTTAAGAGGGGGCTTCAATGGGCAGTTCTTC. The encoded protein is CASSLRGGFNGQFF.

V and J are TRBV4-2 and TRBJ1-4; TRBD1 aligns across 9 bases. J gave up 8 bases and V 3 bases, and 10 bases lay outside the gene matches. Germline V gives CDR1 LGHNA, CDR2 YNFKEQ. This CDR3 is built from 16 residues. The CDR3 sequence: CASSQKATGGGEKLFF. The CDR3, as DNA: TGTGCCAGCAGCCAGAAGGCGACAGGGGGTGGAGAAAAACTGTTTTTT.

The chain has TRBV6-5 and TRBJ2-5; tentative D call: TRBD2 (6 bases). The CDR3 has 14 amino acids. With 2 bases removed from V and 4 bases from J, the gap between germline ends came to 11 bases. Germline V CDR1 and CDR2: MNHEY, SVGAGI. CDR3 nucleotide sequence: TGTGCCAGCAGTTACGGGGGGACTTCAGAGACCCAGTACTTC. Translated: CASSYGGTSETQYF.

As for this clone: Within the sample, other DNA sequences also encode this same CDR3. The CDR3 region has the DNA TGTGCCAGCAGCCTTACCTACGAGCAGTACTTC. Its translation: CASSLTYEQYF. The chain links TRBV7-9 to TRBJ2-7; no clear D. The CDR3 covers 11 residues. The V gene lost 5 bases and the J gene lost 2 bases, with 4 bases spanning the gap. From germline, CDR1 is SEHNR and CDR2 FQNEAQ (reference sequence).

The chain recombines TRBV29-1 with TRBJ1-2; D is unresolved. Germline values: CDR1 SQVTM, CDR2 ANQGSEA. Trimming left V 8 bases short and J 10 bases short, with 8 bases between. CDR3 size: 8 residues. For the CDR3, the DNA is TGCAGCCCTCGGGTCTACACCTTC. Protein: CSPRVYTF.

The rearrangement links TRBV16 to TRBJ1-1; the D gene is possibly TRBD1 (5 bases). This CDR3 region has 15 residues. The germline V and J ends were trimmed by 2 bases and 6 bases, with 16 bases remaining between them. CDR1 and CDR2 (germline): KGHSY, FQNENV. CDR3 coding DNA: TGTGCCAGCAGCCAACCCAGGGAAAGGGGTTCTGAAGCTTTCTTT. The encoded protein is CASSQPRERGSEAFF.

The chain employs TRBV5-1 and TRBJ2-5; 11 nucleotides line up with TRBD2. Germline loops: CDR1 SGHRS, CDR2 YFSETQ. CDR3 length: 19 amino acids. V lost 0 bases, J lost 2 bases, and 12 bases stayed unmatched. CDR3 loop: CASSLVSGPTSGKQETQYF. In DNA, the CDR3 is TGCGCCAGCAGCTTGGTATCGGGGCCGACTAGCGGGAAGCAAGAGACCCAGTACTTC.